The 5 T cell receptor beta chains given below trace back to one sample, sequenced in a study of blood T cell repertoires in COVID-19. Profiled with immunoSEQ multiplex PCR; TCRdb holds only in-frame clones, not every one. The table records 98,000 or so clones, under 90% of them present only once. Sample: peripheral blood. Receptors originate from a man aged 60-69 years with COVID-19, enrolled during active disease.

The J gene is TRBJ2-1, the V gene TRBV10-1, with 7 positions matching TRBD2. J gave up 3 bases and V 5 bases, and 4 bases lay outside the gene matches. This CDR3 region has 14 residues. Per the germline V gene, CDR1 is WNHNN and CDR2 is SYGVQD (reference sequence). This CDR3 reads CASSPSGIYNEQFF. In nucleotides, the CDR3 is TGCGCCAGCAGTCCTAGCGGAATCTACAATGAGCAGTTCTTC.

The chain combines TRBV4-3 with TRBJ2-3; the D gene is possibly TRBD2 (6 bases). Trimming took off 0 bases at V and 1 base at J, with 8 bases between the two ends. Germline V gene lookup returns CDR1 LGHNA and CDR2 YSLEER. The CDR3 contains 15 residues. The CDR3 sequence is CASSQEERGTDTQYF. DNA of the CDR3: TGCGCCAGCAGCCAAGAAGAGCGGGGCACAGATACGCAGTATTTT.

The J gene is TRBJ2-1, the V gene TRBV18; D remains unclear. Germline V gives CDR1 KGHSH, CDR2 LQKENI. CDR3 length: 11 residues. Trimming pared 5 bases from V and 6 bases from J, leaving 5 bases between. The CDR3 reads CASSVANEQFF. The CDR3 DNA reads TGTGCCAGCTCAGTAGCCAATGAGCAGTTCTTC.

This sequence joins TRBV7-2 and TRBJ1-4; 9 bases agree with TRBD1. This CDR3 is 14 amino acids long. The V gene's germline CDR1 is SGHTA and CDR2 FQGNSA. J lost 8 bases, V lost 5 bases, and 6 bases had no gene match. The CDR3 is CASSLQGAGEKLFF. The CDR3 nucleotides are TGTGCCAGCAGCCTACAGGGGGCAGGAGAAAAACTGTTTTTT. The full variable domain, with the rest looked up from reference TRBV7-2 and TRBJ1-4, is GAGVSQSPSNKVTEKGKDVELRCDPISGHTALYWYRQSLGQGLEFLIYFQGNSAPDKSGLPSDRFSAERTGGSVSTLTIQRTQQEDSAVYLCASSLQGAGEKLFFGSGTQLSVL.

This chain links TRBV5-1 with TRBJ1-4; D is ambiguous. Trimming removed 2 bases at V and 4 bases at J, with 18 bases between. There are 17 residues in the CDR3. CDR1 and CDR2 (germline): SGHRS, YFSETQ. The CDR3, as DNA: TGCGCCAGCAGCTTACTCGGCCGTGGGCACAATAATGAAAAACTGTTTTTT. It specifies CASSLLGRGHNNEKLFF.